Listed below are T cell receptor beta chains from one sample, sequenced in a study of T cell responses to AZD1222 COVID-19 vaccine. Only in-frame clones appear in the TCRdb table, and some are missing; sequencing was by immunoSEQ multiplex PCR. This table has about 50,000 clones, 65% to 80% appearing once. The sequencing here drew on peripheral blood, taken on day 0 of AZD1222 vaccination. The receptor source for this set is an adult in good health. The CDR3 runs from the conserved cysteine through the conserved F or W. The D gene is left open where the match is weak. Size is stated for part of the rows, as once, few or many counts, or as a class when the clone is expanded.

clone_size | j_call | cdr3_length | d_call | v_call | cdr3_aa | cdr3_nt
NA | TRBJ1-3 | 12 | NA | TRBV28 | CASRPQGSTIYF | TGTGCCAGCAGGCCCCAGGGGAGCACCATATATTTT
NA | TRBJ2-6 | 13 | NA | TRBV6-4 | CASPRTGANVLTF | TGTGCCAGCCCCAGAACGGGGGCCAACGTCCTGACTTTC
NA | TRBJ1-5 | 13 | NA | TRBV12-3/TRBV12-4 | CASRRGSNQPQHF | TGTGCCAGCAGGAGGGGTAGCAATCAGCCCCAGCATTTT
NA | TRBJ1-5 | 15 | NA | TRBV7-8 | CASSVTWGAHQPQHF | TGTGCCAGCAGCGTAACATGGGGGGCCCATCAGCCCCAGCATTTT
NA | TRBJ1-2 | 15 | TRBD1 | TRBV11-2 | CASSQGTGVNYGYTF | TGTGCCAGCAGCCAAGGGACAGGCGTTAACTATGGCTACACCTTC
NA | TRBJ1-1 | 16 | NA | TRBV5-6 | CASSSPEGELGTEAFF | TGTGCCAGCAGCTCCCCAGAGGGAGAGTTGGGCACTGAAGCTTTCTTT
once | TRBJ2-3 | 16 | TRBD2 | TRBV15 | CATSRRAGAATDTQYF | TGTGCCACCAGCAGACGAGCGGGAGCGGCCACAGATACGCAGTATTTT
NA | TRBJ2-4 | 12 | TRBD1 | TRBV12-3/TRBV12-4 | CASRATGEIQYF | TGTGCCAGCAGAGCGACAGGGGAGATTCAGTACTTC
NA | TRBJ2-1 | 11 | TRBD2 | TRBV29-1 | CSATSGGEQFF | TGCAGCGCTACTAGCGGGGGGGAGCAGTTCTTC
NA | TRBJ2-3 | 14 | NA | TRBV6-5 | CASSYRGSTDTQYF | TGTGCCAGCAGTTACCGGGGTAGCACAGATACGCAGTATTTT
NA | TRBJ1-1 | 13 | NA | TRBV12-3/TRBV12-4 | CASSLGASTEAFF | TGTGCCAGCAGTTTGGGGGCGTCCACTGAAGCTTTCTTT
NA | TRBJ2-7 | 14 | NA | TRBV30 | CAWSGTDQLGEQYF | TGTGCCTGGAGTGGGACTGATCAATTAGGCGAGCAGTACTTC
few | TRBJ2-1 | 13 | TRBD1 | TRBV11-3 | CASSLGQLNEQFF | TGTGCCAGCAGCTTGGGACAGCTCAATGAGCAGTTCTTC
NA | TRBJ2-2 | 13 | NA | TRBV6-5 | CASTKTGTGELFF | TGTGCCAGCACTAAGACGGGTACCGGGGAGCTGTTTTTT
NA | TRBJ2-2 | 12 | NA | TRBV30 | CAWIAGPGELFF | TGTGCCTGGATTGCGGGGCCCGGGGAGCTGTTTTTT
NA | TRBJ1-2 | 18 | TRBD1 | TRBV5-1 | CASSSSRAGDRRYYGYTF | TGCGCCAGCAGCTCATCCCGAGCGGGGGACAGGCGGTACTATGGCTACACCTTC
NA | TRBJ1-1 | 14 | NA | TRBV27 | CASSFWGRDTEAFF | TGTGCCAGCAGTTTTTGGGGCAGGGACACTGAAGCTTTCTTT
NA | TRBJ2-3 | 12 | TRBD1 | TRBV5-1 | CASSPDRETQYF | TGCGCCAGCAGCCCGGACAGGGAAACGCAGTATTTT
NA | TRBJ1-2 | 15 | NA | TRBV3-1/TRBV3-2 | CASSPLHSANYGYTF | TGTGCCAGCAGCCCCTTACACAGCGCTAACTATGGCTACACCTTC
NA | TRBJ1-4 | 14 | NA | TRBV5-5 | CASSLRPNNEKLFF | TGTGCCAGCAGCTTGAGGCCAAATAATGAAAAACTGTTTTTT
NA | TRBJ1-3 | 13 | TRBD1 | TRBV6-5 | CASRPGTVNTIYF | TGTGCCAGCCGTCCCGGGACAGTAAACACCATATATTTT
few | TRBJ1-4 | 12 | NA | TRBV21-1 | CASRYNPGTVIF | TGTGCCAGCAGATATAACCCCGGGACAGTGATTTTT
NA | TRBJ1-5 | 14 | NA | TRBV5-4 | CASSLSGSNQPQHF | TGTGCCAGCAGCTTGTCAGGTAGCAATCAGCCCCAGCATTTT
NA | TRBJ1-6 | 15 | TRBD1 | TRBV19 | CASSQTGSGNSPLHF | TGTGCCAGTAGCCAGACAGGGTCGGGAAATTCACCCCTCCACTTT
NA | TRBJ1-1 | 13 | NA | TRBV12-3/TRBV12-4 | CASSLTENTEAFF | TGTGCCAGCAGCCTTACAGAGAACACTGAAGCTTTCTTT
NA | TRBJ2-5 | 14 | TRBD2 | TRBV3-1/TRBV3-2 | CASSSSGTRGTQYF | TGTGCCAGCAGCTCGTCCGGGACTAGGGGGACCCAGTACTTC
NA | TRBJ2-7 | 13 | TRBD1 | TRBV29-1 | CSATGTDSHEQYF | TGCAGCGCGACGGGGACAGACTCCCACGAGCAGTACTTC
NA | TRBJ2-5 | 14 | TRBD1 | TRBV18 | CASSPGQGDETQYF | TGTGCCAGCTCACCAGGGCAGGGGGACGAGACCCAGTACTTC
NA | TRBJ2-2 | 13 | NA | TRBV5-1 | CASSQVNTGELFF | TGCGCCAGCAGCCAGGTTAACACCGGGGAGCTGTTTTTT
NA | TRBJ1-4 | 12 | NA | TRBV23-1 | CASSLWPRKLFF | TGCGCCAGCAGTCTATGGCCCAGAAAACTGTTTTTT
NA | TRBJ2-2 | 14 | NA | TRBV4-2 | CASSQHHDPRELFF | TGTGCCAGCAGCCAACATCACGACCCCAGGGAGCTGTTTTTT
few | TRBJ2-1 | 13 | NA | TRBV28 | CASSPGHQNEQFF | TGTGCCAGCAGCCCGGGACATCAAAATGAGCAGTTCTTC
few | TRBJ1-2 | 14 | TRBD1 | TRBV11-2 | CASSLGAGGDGYTF | TGTGCCAGCAGCTTAGGGGCAGGGGGAGATGGCTACACCTTC
NA | TRBJ1-4 | 15 | TRBD1 | TRBV7-6 | CASSPRGGYNEKLFF | TGTGCCAGCAGCCCGAGAGGGGGCTATAATGAAAAACTGTTTTTT
NA | TRBJ2-5 | 15 | TRBD2 | TRBV6-2/TRBV6-3 | CASSYSGGRGETQYF | TGTGCCAGCAGTTACTCGGGCGGGAGAGGCGAGACCCAGTACTTC
few | TRBJ1-5 | 15 | NA | TRBV4-1 | CASSQDWQGGQPQHF | TGCGCCAGCAGCCAAGATTGGCAGGGAGGTCAGCCCCAGCATTTT
NA | TRBJ1-5 | 13 | NA | TRBV6-5 | CASSYSGFQPQHF | TGTGCCAGCAGTTATTCGGGGTTTCAGCCCCAGCATTTT
NA | TRBJ1-1 | 15 | TRBD1 | TRBV27 | CASSLGQSGNTEAFF | TGTGCCAGCAGTCTGGGACAGTCCGGAAACACTGAAGCTTTCTTT
NA | TRBJ2-3 | 15 | NA | TRBV5-4 | CASSSSYLGTDTQYF | TGTGCCAGCAGCTCGTCGTACCTAGGCACAGATACGCAGTATTTT
NA | TRBJ2-3 | 15 | TRBD2 | TRBV5-1 | CASSLKAGDTDTQYF | TGCGCCAGCAGCTTGAAGGCGGGAGACACAGATACGCAGTATTTT
NA | TRBJ1-1 | 15 | NA | TRBV6-5 | CASILRREANTEAFF | TGTGCCAGCATCTTACGTCGCGAAGCCAACACTGAAGCTTTCTTT
NA | TRBJ2-1 | 16 | TRBD2 | TRBV3-1/TRBV3-2 | CASSQVRSGRSNEQFF | TGTGCCAGCAGCCAAGTAAGGAGCGGGAGATCGAATGAGCAGTTCTTC
NA | TRBJ2-1 | 18 | NA | TRBV5-4 | CASSLEWAGDGSYNEQFF | TGTGCCAGCAGCTTGGAATGGGCTGGAGATGGCTCCTACAATGAGCAGTTCTTC
NA | TRBJ2-3 | 16 | TRBD2 | TRBV29-1 | CSVVGGAGSVTDTQYF | TGCAGCGTTGTCGGGGGGGCAGGGTCGGTTACAGATACGCAGTATTTT
NA | TRBJ2-7 | 14 | NA | TRBV12-2 | CASLPGQLPYEQYF | TGTGCAAGTCTCCCGGGACAGCTACCCTACGAGCAGTACTTC